This paragraph reports one T cell receptor beta chain. The data were taken from a study of blood T cell repertoires in COVID-19. Study in general: Both acute and convalescent COVID-19 samples were obtained from the United States, Italy and Spain. In each case, the material was cDNA or gDNA derived from T cells, B-cell-depleted T cells, or PBMCs.

In the original analysis: Estimation of nucleated cell counts was performed using reference gene primer amplification. Assay: immunoSEQ multiplex PCR; the TCRdb copy retains only in-frame clones and omits some. The DNA gave D and trimming, while V, J and clone size come from that table. The profile shows about 400,000 clones, about 88% of them singletons. The CDR3 runs to 15 residues. From germline, CDR1 is SGDLS and CDR2 YYNGEE. V was trimmed by 4 bases and J by 1 base, leaving 14 bases between them. The chain uses TRBV9 and TRBJ1-1; possibly TRBD1 for D (6 bases). This TCR was sampled from a human donor in a cohort sampled during active COVID-19. Sequencing used peripheral blood. CDR3 region: CASSSSGTWNTEAFF. The DNA of the CDR3 is TGTGCCAGCAGCTCTTCCGGGACATGGAACACTGAAGCTTTCTTT.